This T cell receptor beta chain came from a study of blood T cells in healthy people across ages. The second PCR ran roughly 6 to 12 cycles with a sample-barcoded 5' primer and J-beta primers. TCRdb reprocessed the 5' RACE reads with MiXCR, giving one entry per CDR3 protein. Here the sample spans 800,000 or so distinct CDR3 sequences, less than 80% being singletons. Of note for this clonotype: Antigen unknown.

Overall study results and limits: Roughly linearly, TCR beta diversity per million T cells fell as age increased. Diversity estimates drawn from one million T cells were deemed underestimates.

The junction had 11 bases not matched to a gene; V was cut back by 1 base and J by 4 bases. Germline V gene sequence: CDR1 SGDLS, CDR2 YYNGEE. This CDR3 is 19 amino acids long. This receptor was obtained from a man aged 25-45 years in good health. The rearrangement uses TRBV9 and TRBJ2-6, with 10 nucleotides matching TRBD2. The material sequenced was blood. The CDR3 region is CASSVHSGLAGVGANVLTF. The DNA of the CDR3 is TGTGCCAGCAGCGTACATTCAGGGCTAGCGGGGGTCGGGGCCAACGTCCTGACTTTC.